The next 8 T cell receptor beta chains were all read from a single sample in a study of blood T cell repertoires in COVID-19 (dated by TCRdb to about 2020). Library prep was done by the immunoSEQ multiplex PCR assay. TCRdb obtained this table from immuneACCESS and retained in-frame rearrangements with V and J assigned. These tables miss some clones; where compared with another copy, unresolved V genes account for less than half of the shortfall, and the remainder is unexplained. Present in this sample are approximately 160,000 clones, roughly 80% of which were seen just once. The ten largest clones add up to about 3% of the sample. The sequencing sample was made of peripheral blood. The receptors stem from a man between 65 and 85 years old with acute or convalescent COVID-19.

This chain joins TRBV10-1 and TRBJ1-3; D is undetermined. This CDR3 region has 14 residues. Trimming shortened V by 0 bases and J by 4 bases, and 7 bases separated the two germline ends. Looked up from germline, CDR1 is WNHNN and CDR2 is SYGVQD (reference sequence). The DNA of the CDR3 is TGCGCCAGCAGTGAGTCGACTTTGGGAAACACCATATATTTT. The encoded protein is CASSESTLGNTIYF.

The rearrangement joins TRBV14 to TRBJ2-2; TRBD1 aligns across 10 bases. J was trimmed by 5 bases and V by 4 bases; bases with no gene match: 4. Germline CDR1 and CDR2: SGHDN and FVKESK. The CDR3 runs 15 residues. The CDR3 protein is CASSRPGQGTGELFF. CDR3 coding DNA: TGTGCCAGCAGCCGCCCGGGACAGGGGACCGGGGAGCTGTTTTTT.

The chain couples TRBV5-4 to TRBJ2-7, with D hard to call. The V and J ends lost 2 bases and 6 bases respectively, with 15 bases between them. Germline assignment: CDR1 SGHNT and CDR2 YYREEE (reference sequence). The CDR3 runs to 14 residues. The CDR3 DNA sequence: TGTGCCAGCAGCTTAGACCGCCAGCAGGCCGAGCAGTACTTC. This translates into CASSLDRQQAEQYF.

V is TRBV18 and J is TRBJ1-1; no reliable D call. The V gene lost 1 base and the J gene lost 0 bases, with 24 bases spanning the gap. The length of the CDR3 is 20 residues. In germline, CDR1 is KGHSH, CDR2 LQKENI. In nucleotides, the CDR3 is TGTGCCAGCTCACCACAGGCGGTAACCACCGGAGGTACCATGAACACTGAAGCTTTCTTT. This gives the protein CASSPQAVTTGGTMNTEAFF.

The V call is TRBV18, the J call TRBJ2-2; tentatively, D is TRBD1 (6 bases). The CDR3 is 16 residues long. Germline CDR1 and CDR2: KGHSH and LQKENI. Trimming stripped 4 bases from V and 0 bases from J, with 12 bases between. This chain's CDR3 is CASSLAQGPNTGELFF. The CDR3 DNA reads TGTGCCAGCTCACTAGCGCAGGGGCCGAACACCGGGGAGCTGTTTTTT.

The genes are TRBV5-1 and TRBJ2-1, with D perhaps matching TRBD1 (5 bases). Germline CDR1 reads SGHRS; CDR2 reads YFSETQ. Between the trimmed V and J ends, which lost 0 bases and 7 bases, there was a span of 14 bases. The CDR3 spans 15 residues. In DNA, the CDR3 is TGCGCCAGCAGCTTGGGTGGGGCGGCTCAGAATGAGCAGTTCTTC. The encoded protein is CASSLGGAAQNEQFF.

This chain joins TRBV3-1 (or the pseudogene TRBV3-2) and TRBJ2-6; 8 bases map to TRBD1. The CDR3 runs to 15 residues. Per the germline V gene, CDR1 is LGHDT and CDR2 is YNNKEL (reference sequence). V trimming: 2 bases; J trimming: 4 bases; junction bases outside the gene matches: 1. The DNA of the CDR3 is TGTGCCAGCAGCCAATCAGGGGGCGGGGCCAACGTCCTGACTTTC. This codes for CASSQSGGGANVLTF.

This chain links TRBV18 with TRBJ1-2; TRBD1 agrees at 8 bases. V lost 2 bases to trimming and J lost 6 bases; unmatched junction nucleotides: 14. The CDR3 is 17 amino acids. Germline lookup yields CDR1 KGHSH and CDR2 LQKENI. CDR3: CASSPGAGQGRDNGYTF. The CDR3 DNA reads as TGTGCCAGCTCACCAGGAGCTGGACAGGGTCGTGACAATGGCTACACCTTC.